The 28 T cell receptor beta chains presented below share a single source sample, sequenced in a study of T cells in Graves' hyperthyroidism and ophthalmopathy. Researchers took RNA transcripts and amplified the TCR beta CDR3 regions from them. Primed by the HTBI set, a first-round RT-PCR was run on the TCR CDR3. In TCRdb, the multiplex PCR reads were re-called with MiXCR into one record per CDR3 protein. This repertoire shows hundreds of thousands of distinct CDR3 sequences, 35% found once; its top ten account for approximately 31%. The specimen sequenced was blood. The receptors derive from a woman aged 40 to 55 with Graves' hyperthyroidism.

This clonotype was seen more than once but under ten times. This chain connects TRBV20-1 to TRBJ2-1, with 7 bases fitting TRBD1. The DNA matches TRBJ2-7 better at its end, which makes the J call doubtful. Per the germline V gene, CDR1 is DFQATT and CDR2 is SNEGSKA (reference sequence). The CDR3 consists of 13 residues. The CDR3 spells CSATGTAYNEQYF. CDR3 coding DNA: TGCAGTGCCACCGGGACAGCCTACAATGAGCAGTACTTC.

In this sample, this clonotype turned up many times. This sequence joins TRBV12-3 or TRBV12-4 and TRBJ2-5; D may be TRBD1 (5 bases). Trimming took off 3 bases at V and 2 bases at J, with 10 bases between the two ends. The CDR3 runs to 14 residues. CDR3 loop: CASSFSGWQETQYF. CDR3 nucleotide sequence: TGTGCCAGCAGTTTTTCAGGGTGGCAAGAGACCCAGTACTTC.

This clonotype occurred a few times. This sequence joins TRBV6-5 and TRBJ1-1; D gene uncertain. Trimming removed 3 bases at V and 3 bases at J, with 8 bases between. Per germline, CDR1 MNHEY and CDR2 SVGAGI. This CDR3 comprises 13 residues. CDR3 DNA sequence: TGTGCCAGCAGTTATAGCTCCCACACTGAAGCTTTCTTT. Amino acids: CASSYSSHTEAFF.

This clonotype occurred many times. The chain couples TRBV9 to TRBJ2-2; TRBD2 matches at 10 bases. This CDR3 comprises 14 residues. Germline V CDR1 and CDR2: SGDLS, YYNGEE. With V trimmed by 3 bases and J by 8 bases, 4 bases remained unmatched. The CDR3, as DNA: TGTGCCAGCAGCGGTAGCGGGAGGACTGGGGAGCTGTTTTTT. It translates to CASSGSGRTGELFF.

This clonotype was counted ten times or more. The chain couples TRBV11-2 to TRBJ2-7, with D maybe TRBD1 (5 bases). The V gene lost 5 bases and the J gene lost 7 bases, with 9 bases spanning the gap. Germline CDR1 SGHAT, CDR2 FQNNGV. The CDR3 loop spans 11 amino acids. The CDR3 loop reads CASSVPGEQYF. The CDR3 nucleotides are TGTGCCAGCAGCGTCCCAGGGGAGCAGTACTTC.

This clonotype was seen at least ten times. The V gene is TRBV7-9, the J gene TRBJ2-6; 7 bases line up with TRBD1. This CDR3 is built from 15 residues. Germline values: CDR1 SEHNR, CDR2 FQNEAQ (reference sequence). The V and J ends lost 3 bases and 1 base, in that order; junction bases with no gene match: 0. The CDR3 loop is CASSLGQSGANVLTF. For the CDR3, the DNA is TGTGCCAGCAGCTTGGGACAGTCTGGGGCCAACGTCCTGACTTTC.

V and J are TRBV20-1 and TRBJ2-7; 11 bases agree with TRBD1. This CDR3 contains 13 residues. Germline CDR1 DFQATT, CDR2 SNEGSKA (reference sequence). V trimming: 7 bases; J trimming: 2 bases; junction bases outside the gene matches: 4. CDR3 sequence (DNA): TGCAGTGGGACGGACAGGGGGCCCTACGAGCAGTACTTC. Its translation is CSGTDRGPYEQYF.

There are a few counts of this clonotype. The gene calls are TRBV7-6 and TRBJ2-7; TRBD2 agrees at 14 bases. The CDR3 length is 15 residues. J gave up 9 bases and V 1 base, and 5 bases lay outside the gene matches. The germline V gene encodes CDR1 SGHVS and CDR2 FNYEAQ. CDR3 in amino acids: CASSLVGLAGVMQYF. The CDR3 DNA sequence: TGTGCCAGCAGCTTAGTGGGACTAGCGGGAGTAATGCAGTACTTC.

This clonotype was recorded a few times. CDR3 sequence: CASSPTTISYEQYF. CDR3 sequence (DNA): TGCGCCAGCAGCCCAACGACTATCTCCTACGAGCAGTACTTC. The genes are TRBV4-3 and TRBJ2-7; the D gene is possibly TRBD2 (5 bases). Germline V gives CDR1 LGHNA, CDR2 YSLEER. The CDR3 sequence is 14 residues long. Trimming cost V 4 bases and J 0 bases, with 10 bases left between them.

This clonotype was detected only a few times. The gene calls are TRBV30 and TRBJ2-7; D uncertain. V lost 1 base, J lost 2 bases, and 9 bases lay in between. Germline values: CDR1 GTSNPN, CDR2 SVGIG (reference sequence). The CDR3 extends over 13 amino acids. This CDR3 is CAWSALLTYEQYF. The CDR3 region has the DNA TGTGCCTGGAGTGCACTACTAACCTACGAGCAGTACTTC.

The rearrangement links TRBV5-1 to TRBJ2-5, with D tentatively TRBD1 or TRBD2 (5 bases each). Per the germline V gene, CDR1 is SGHRS and CDR2 is YFSETQ. This CDR3 is built from 15 residues. Trimming stripped 2 bases from V and 5 bases from J, with 16 bases between. The CDR3 sequence is CASSLESRGEETQYF. The CDR3 DNA sequence: TGCGCCAGCAGCTTAGAATCCCGGGGCGAGGAGACCCAGTACTTC.

At least ten counts were recorded for this clonotype. The chain carries TRBV2 and TRBJ1-5; D is undetermined. Germline V gives CDR1 SNHLY, CDR2 FYNNEI. V lost 4 bases, J lost 6 bases, and 7 bases lay in between. This CDR3 is 12 amino acids long. This CDR3 reads CASSGTSQPQHF. The CDR3 nucleotides read TGTGCCAGCAGTGGAACAAGTCAGCCCCAGCATTTT.

Only a few counts were recorded for this clonotype. This chain joins TRBV20-1 and TRBJ1-5; no clear D. The germline V gene has CDR1 DFQATT and CDR2 SNEGSKA (reference sequence). The V end lost 1 base, the J end lost 5 bases, and 12 bases lay between the germline ends. The CDR3 extends over 14 amino acids. CDR3 sequence reads: CSARAPMGYQPQHF. Written as DNA, the CDR3 is TGCAGTGCTAGAGCCCCTATGGGATATCAGCCCCAGCATTTT.

V and J are TRBV11-1 and TRBJ2-7, with 8 bases that match TRBD1. The germline CDR1 and CDR2 sequences are SGHAT and FQDESV (reference sequence). The CDR3 contains 14 residues. V was clipped by 5 bases and J by 3 bases; unmatched bases: 6. As DNA, the CDR3 is TGTGCCAGCAGCAAAAGGGACAGGAACTACGAGCAGTACTTC. This translates into CASSKRDRNYEQYF.

This chain joins TRBV19 and TRBJ1-5; 9 positions match TRBD1. CDR1 and CDR2 (germline): LNHDA, SQIVND (reference sequence). Unmatched junction bases numbered 13, after V lost 7 bases and J lost 0 bases. This CDR3 has 18 residues. The CDR3 here is CASTPGQGKLNSNQPQHF. The DNA of the CDR3 is TGTGCCAGTACCCCGGGACAGGGAAAGTTAAATAGCAATCAGCCCCAGCATTTT.

In this sample, this clonotype turned up many times. The genes are TRBV19 and TRBJ1-1; 7 bases line up with TRBD1. Unmatched junction bases numbered 7, after V lost 5 bases and J lost 1 base. Germline V lookup: CDR1 LNHDA, CDR2 SQIVND (reference sequence). The CDR3 covers 15 residues. The CDR3, as DNA: TGTGCCAGTAGTTGGGACAGCGGGAGGAACACTGAAGCTTTCTTT. Translated: CASSWDSGRNTEAFF.

This clonotype was counted between two and nine times. V and J are TRBV6-5 and TRBJ2-5; D possibly corresponds to TRBD1 (5 bases). Per germline, CDR1 MNHEY and CDR2 SVGAGI. The CDR3 covers 14 residues. Trimming removed 5 bases at V and 2 bases at J, with 12 bases between. The CDR3 loop is CASSHDRKQETQYF. The CDR3 region has the DNA TGTGCCAGCAGTCACGACAGAAAACAAGAGACCCAGTACTTC.

Comment on this clonotype: This may arise from a read error, as a much more abundant clone is one base away. This sequence joins TRBV11-2 and TRBJ2-5; the D gene is possibly TRBD1 (5 bases). The CDR3 totals 11 residues. Germline CDR1 and CDR2: SGHAT and FQNNGV. In nucleotides, the CDR3 is TGTGCCGGCAGCTTTCAGGGGACCCAGTACTTC. This gives the protein CAGSFQGTQYF.

This clonotype was detected many times. The chain carries TRBV7-2 and TRBJ2-7; no definite D call. Trimming removed 5 bases at V and 0 bases at J, with 8 bases between. Per germline, CDR1 SGHTA and CDR2 FQGNSA. The CDR3 has 13 amino acids. The CDR3 protein is CASSPAISYEQYF. As DNA, the CDR3 is TGTGCCAGCAGCCCGGCGATCTCCTACGAGCAGTACTTC.

Notes on this clonotype: A read error is possible here, since a much larger clone lies one base away. The CDR3 ends on some other residue instead of the conserved phenylalanine or tryptophan, so this is likely a read error. V gene TRBV12-3 or TRBV12-4 combines with J gene TRBJ2-7; TRBD1 matches at 7 bases. The CDR3 totals 13 residues. Losses at the gene ends were 6 bases for V and 3 bases for J; bases not matched to a gene: 5. Here the CDR3 DNA reads TGTGCCAGCAGCCGGGACAGCTACTACGAGCAGTACCTC. Translation: CASSRDSYYEQYL.

This clonotype was counted at least ten times. This chain connects TRBV4-3 to TRBJ1-2, with D possibly matching TRBD1 (6 bases). Germline V lookup: CDR1 LGHNA, CDR2 YSLEER. The germline V and J ends were trimmed by 4 bases and 4 bases, with 13 bases remaining between them. CDR3 size: 14 residues. The CDR3 loop reads CASSLSTGVYGYTF. CDR3 nucleotides: TGCGCCAGCAGCCTATCGACAGGAGTCTATGGCTACACCTTC.

This clonotype was detected many times. The rearrangement links TRBV19 to TRBJ1-2; D not certain. Looked up from germline, CDR1 is LNHDA and CDR2 is SQIVND (reference sequence). The CDR3 loop spans 15 amino acids. V was cut by 8 bases and J by 1 base, with 17 bases left in between. DNA of the CDR3: TGTGCCAGTTCTGATCAGCACGAACTTAACTATGGCTACACCTTC. It yields the protein CASSDQHELNYGYTF.

This chain connects TRBV5-1 to TRBJ1-4; D is unclear. The germline CDR1 and CDR2 sequences are SGHRS and YFSETQ. V lost 4 bases to trimming and J lost 5 bases, with 24 bases between them. The CDR3 sequence is 18 residues long. CDR3 coding DNA: TGCGCCAGCAGCCCCAGCCCCCCCACAGCGGGCCGCAATGAAAAACTGTTTTTT. This codes for CASSPSPPTAGRNEKLFF.

This rearrangement joins TRBV14 to TRBJ2-5; 7 bases are shared with TRBD1. The CDR3 is 16 residues long. Germline-derived CDR1 and CDR2 are SGHDN and FVKESK. The V segment lost 3 bases and the J segment 4 bases; nucleotides outside the gene matches: 11. The CDR3 protein is CASSHSKDRLGETQYF. The CDR3 nucleotides are TGTGCCAGCAGCCATTCCAAGGACAGGTTGGGAGAGACCCAGTACTTC.

For this clonotype: A read error may produce the germline difference seen at one junction end. The V and J genes are TRBV10-3 and TRBJ2-7, with a tentative D call TRBD2 (5 bases). CDR1 ENHRY and CDR2 SYGVKD come from the germline V gene. CDR3 length: 14 amino acids. The chain's CDR3 is CASSFGGSTYEQYF. DNA of the CDR3: TGTGCCAGCAGTTTCGGCGGGTCCACCTACGAGCAGTACTTC.

About this clonotype: A much larger clone differs from this one at a single base, so this may be a read error. DNA of the CDR3: TGCAGTGCTAGATCCCAGCGAGGTCGAAACACCATATATTTT. It specifies CSARSQRGRNTIYF. This rearrangement joins TRBV20-1 to TRBJ1-3; D gene uncertain. Between the trimmed V and J ends, which lost 2 bases and 5 bases, there was a span of 13 bases. This CDR3 spans 14 amino acids. From germline, CDR1 is DFQATT and CDR2 SNEGSKA (reference sequence).

The chain combines TRBV12-3 or TRBV12-4 with TRBJ1-4; no clear D gene. V was pared by 0 bases and J by 4 bases, with 12 bases between. The CDR3 sequence is 16 residues long. The CDR3 sequence is CASSLARPVHNEKLFF. CDR3 nucleotide sequence: TGTGCCAGCAGTTTAGCGCGCCCTGTCCATAATGAAAAACTGTTTTTT.

This clonotype was seen at least ten times. This chain connects TRBV28 to TRBJ1-1; no clear D. Germline values: CDR1 MDHEN, CDR2 SYDVKM. The CDR3 runs 13 residues. Deletions cut 6 bases from V and 3 bases from J, with 11 bases between. The CDR3, as DNA: TGTGCCAGCAGCTTAAGCGCGGACACTGAAGCTTTCTTT. It yields the protein CASSLSADTEAFF.